These 18 T cell receptor beta chains were all obtained from the same sample, sequenced in a study of identical twins. A single record per CDR3 protein comes from TCRdb applying MiXCR to the 5' RACE reads. The repertoire includes about 450,000 distinct CDR3 sequences, around 18% of them detected once, and more than 10% sits in the top ten. The sequencing sample was made of naive T cells sorted from blood. These receptor sequences come from a man aged 45-60 years in good health.

In DNA, the CDR3 is TGCGCCAGCAGCTTGGCAGCGGGAGGGCCACAAGATACGCAGTATTTT. It codes for CASSLAAGGPQDTQYF. The gene calls are TRBV5-1 and TRBJ2-3, with 10 bases identical to TRBD2. Germline V lookup: CDR1 SGHRS, CDR2 YFSETQ. V shed 0 bases, J shed 5 bases, and the junction held 6 bases outside the gene matches. The CDR3 is made up of 16 amino acids. Based on the CDR3 plus reference TRBV5-1 and TRBJ2-3, the full variable domain is KAGVTQTPRYLIKTRGQQVTLSCSPISGHRSVSWYQQTPGQGLQFLFEYFSETQRNKGNFPGRFSGRQFSNSRSEMNVSTLELGDSALYLCASSLAAGGPQDTQYFGPGTRLTVL.

The table lists this clonotype with many counts. The chain has TRBV27 and TRBJ2-2, with 7 bases that match TRBD1. The CDR3 runs 16 residues. The germline V gene has CDR1 MNHEY and CDR2 SMNVEV (reference sequence). The V gene end was trimmed by 6 bases and the J gene end by 0 bases; junction bases not matched to a gene: 7. In DNA, the CDR3 is TGTGCCAGCAGCCCGGGACAGACTCCGAACACCGGGGAGCTGTTTTTT. It specifies CASSPGQTPNTGELFF.

Ten or more counts support this clonotype. The chain combines TRBV19 with TRBJ2-1; D gene unclear. CDR3 length: 15 amino acids. Deletions cut 6 bases from V and 4 bases from J, with 16 bases between. Germline CDR1 LNHDA, CDR2 SQIVND (reference sequence). Written as DNA, the CDR3 is TGTGCCAGTAGCAGTAGAGTACATACTTACAATGAGCAGTTCTTC. Translating it yields CASSSRVHTYNEQFF.

This clonotype was seen only a few times. This sequence joins TRBV29-1 and TRBJ2-3; D unclear. V dropped 2 bases and J dropped 6 bases, with 9 bases sitting between them. There are 12 residues in the CDR3. The germline CDR1 and CDR2 sequences are SQVTM and ANQGSEA. The CDR3 is CSVEIGSDTQYF. For the CDR3, the DNA is TGCAGCGTTGAAATAGGGTCGGATACGCAGTATTTT.

This chain uses TRBV7-2 with TRBJ2-2; D might be TRBD2 (6 bases). Germline V CDR1 and CDR2: SGHTA, FQGNSA. V lost 5 bases to trimming and J lost 5 bases, with 18 bases between them. This CDR3 is 16 amino acids long. The CDR3 is CASSLNSGGMTGELFF. CDR3 nucleotide sequence: TGTGCCAGCAGCCTCAATTCCGGCGGGATGACCGGGGAGCTGTTTTTT.

There are many counts of this clonotype. The chain uses TRBV29-1 and TRBJ2-7; 8 bases match TRBD1. Germline assignment: CDR1 SQVTM and CDR2 ANQGSEA. The CDR3 consists of 13 residues. Unmatched junction bases numbered 4, after V lost 2 bases and J lost 4 bases. Written as DNA, the CDR3 is TGCAGCGTTGAAACAGGGGGAAGTTACGAGCAGTACTTC. It codes for CSVETGGSYEQYF.

The table lists this clonotype with a few counts. The chain has TRBV19 and TRBJ2-7; D unclear. This CDR3 contains 12 residues. The germline V gene encodes CDR1 LNHDA and CDR2 SQIVND (reference sequence). CDR3 sequence reads: CAQNLSSYEQYF. The CDR3 DNA is TGTGCACAGAATCTTAGCTCCTACGAGCAGTACTTC. Full variable domain (rest looked up from reference TRBV19 and TRBJ2-7): DGGITQSPKYLFRKEGQNVTLSCEQNLNHDAMYWYRQDPGQGLRLIYYSQIVNDFQKGDIAEGYSVSREKKESFPLTVTSAQKNPTAFYLCAQNLSSYEQYFGPGTRLTVT.

J is TRBJ1-1 and V is TRBV9; D may be TRBD1 (5 bases). Trimming shortened V by 2 bases and J by 3 bases, and 11 bases separated the two germline ends. Germline V CDR1 and CDR2: SGDLS, YYNGEE. CDR3 length: 14 residues. CDR3 region: CASSVNVGDTEAFF. CDR3 sequence (DNA): TGTGCCAGCAGCGTCAACGTGGGGGACACTGAAGCTTTCTTT.

In regard to this clonotype: This may stem from a read error, because a much larger clone lies one nucleotide away. V and J are TRBV10-3 and TRBJ2-2; 7 bases fit TRBD1. CDR3 size: 15 residues. Germline trimming cut 7 bases from V and 2 bases from J; bases unmatched to any gene: 7. CDR1 ENHRY and CDR2 SYGVKD come from the germline V gene. The CDR3 DNA reads TGTGCCATCACCCTGGGACAGAGTAACACCGGGGAGCTGTTTTTT. This translates into CAITLGQSNTGELFF.

The table lists this clonotype with a few counts. The V gene is TRBV6-2 or TRBV6-3, the J gene TRBJ2-5; tentatively, D is TRBD1 (6 bases). CDR3 size: 15 residues. The germline V gene encodes CDR1 MNHEY and CDR2 SVGEGT. Trimming cost V 6 bases and J 3 bases, with 17 bases left between them. CDR3 sequence reads: CASRRGQTLKETQYF. For the CDR3, the DNA is TGTGCCAGCAGGAGAGGACAGACCCTGAAAGAGACCCAGTACTTC.

This clonotype was counted between two and nine times. This sequence joins TRBV5-1 and TRBJ2-7; TRBD1 aligns across 11 bases. Germline V lookup: CDR1 SGHRS, CDR2 YFSETQ. CDR3 length equals 16 residues. J was trimmed by 2 bases and V by 2 bases; bases with no gene match: 6. CDR3 bases: TGCGCCAGCAGCTTCAATCCGGGACAGGGGGCCTACGAGCAGTACTTC. This translates into CASSFNPGQGAYEQYF.

CDR3 nucleotide sequence: TGTGCCAGCAGCCAAGAACTAGCGGGATCCCACGAGCAGTACTTC. Translation: CASSQELAGSHEQYF. The chain joins TRBV4-2 to TRBJ2-7, with TRBD2 matching 10 bases. CDR1 LGHNA and CDR2 YNFKEQ come from the germline V gene. J gave up 5 bases and V 0 bases, and 4 bases lay outside the gene matches. The CDR3 is 15 residues long.

Many counts were recorded for this clonotype. Written as DNA, the CDR3 is TGCGCCAGCAGCCAACTGGGGGGGAAAGAGACCCAGTACTTC. The encoded protein is CASSQLGGKETQYF. The chain joins TRBV4-3 to TRBJ2-5; 7 nucleotides match TRBD2. CDR1 and CDR2 from the germline V gene are LGHNA and YSLEER. CDR3 length: 14 residues. Trimming removed 2 bases from V and 3 bases from J; junction bases left unmatched: 3.

V is TRBV29-1 and J is TRBJ1-4; D is ambiguous. Trimming shortened V by 6 bases and J by 8 bases, and 10 bases separated the two germline ends. From germline, CDR1 is SQVTM and CDR2 ANQGSEA. CDR3 length: 11 residues. This CDR3 reads CSVHSGEKLFF. The CDR3 nucleotides are TGCAGCGTACATTCGGGGGAAAAACTGTTTTTT.

V and J are TRBV20-1 and TRBJ2-3; 8 bases are a match to TRBD2. With 0 bases clipped from V and 5 bases from J, the junction kept 4 bases outside the gene matches. Germline V gene sequence: CDR1 DFQATT, CDR2 SNEGSKA (reference sequence). This CDR3 has 14 amino acids. The CDR3 DNA reads TGCAGTGCTAGAGAGGGACTAGGAGGAGATACGCAGTATTTT. Protein: CSAREGLGGDTQYF.

V gene TRBV6-1 combines with J gene TRBJ2-5, with TRBD2 as a possible D gene (5 bases). The germline CDR1 and CDR2 sequences are MNHNS and SASEGT. V was pared by 4 bases and J by 2 bases, with 11 bases between. The length of the CDR3 is 14 residues. In DNA form, the CDR3 reads TGTGCCAGCAGTGTTCAGCGGTATCAAGAGACCCAGTACTTC. Its translation is CASSVQRYQETQYF.

This chain connects TRBV18 to TRBJ2-7; 8 bases match TRBD2. J gave up 0 bases and V 5 bases, and 9 bases lay outside the gene matches. The CDR3 is 16 amino acids. Germline V gene lookup returns CDR1 KGHSH and CDR2 LQKENI. The CDR3 loop is CASSSLAGIPSYEQYF. CDR3 DNA: TGTGCCAGCTCATCCCTAGCGGGTATACCCTCCTACGAGCAGTACTTC.

The table lists this clonotype with many counts. The V call is TRBV27, the J call TRBJ1-1, with a possible D match to TRBD1 (6 bases). Germline values: CDR1 MNHEY, CDR2 SMNVEV (reference sequence). The V gene lost 6 bases and the J gene lost 6 bases, with 17 bases spanning the gap. The CDR3 loop spans 14 amino acids. CDR3 sequence: CASRVQGGSPEAFF. In DNA, the CDR3 is TGTGCCAGCAGGGTACAGGGCGGATCCCCTGAAGCTTTCTTT.